The 17 T cell receptor beta chains in this list originate from one sample, sequenced in a study of blood T cell repertoires in COVID-19. TCRdb keeps only in-frame clones here, not all; method: immunoSEQ multiplex PCR. Of 250,000 to 300,000 clones in the sample, around 89% are singletons; the top ten hold about 4.2%. Sequencing was performed on peripheral blood. Source of these receptors: a man between 35 and 55 years old with acute or convalescent COVID-19.

There are a few counts of this clone. This rearrangement joins TRBV5-1 to TRBJ1-5, with unresolved D. The CDR3 extends over 14 amino acids. The V end was cut by 0 bases, the J end by 1 base, with 5 bases between. Germline CDR1 is SGHRS and CDR2 is YFSETQ. CDR3 region: CASSLDMSNQPQHF. The CDR3 DNA reads TGCGCCAGCAGCTTGGACATGAGCAATCAGCCCCAGCATTTT.

The chain couples TRBV5-3 to TRBJ1-4; D not resolved. TRBV5-3 is an ORF, and what it does is uncertain. Between the trimmed V and J ends, which lost 0 bases and 1 base, there was a span of 10 bases. The CDR3 sequence is 16 residues long. The CDR3 nucleotides are TGTGCCAGAAGCTTGGACGGGTCGGGAACTAATGAAAAACTGTTTTTT. The encoded protein is CARSLDGSGTNEKLFF.

The chain has TRBV5-1 and TRBJ2-2; 8 bases line up with TRBD1. The CDR3 extends over 14 amino acids. With V trimmed by 7 bases and J by 3 bases, 5 bases remained unmatched. The germline gives CDR1 SGHRS, CDR2 YFSETQ. This CDR3 reads CASAQGAHTGELFF. CDR3 coding DNA: TGCGCCAGCGCGCAGGGGGCGCACACCGGGGAGCTGTTTTTT.

The chain recombines TRBV3-1 (or the pseudogene TRBV3-2) with TRBJ2-3, with 11 bases matching TRBD2. V was pared by 1 base and J by 1 base, with 7 bases of the junction left unmatched. This CDR3 region has 18 residues. Looked up from germline, CDR1 is LGHDT and CDR2 is YNNKEL (reference sequence). In DNA form, the CDR3 reads TGTGCCAGCAGCCAAGGTAGCGGGGGGGTTCTCGGCACAGATACGCAGTATTTT. The encoded protein is CASSQGSGGVLGTDTQYF.

This chain links TRBV6-5 with TRBJ1-4; possible D gene TRBD1, 5 bases. CDR3 length: 13 amino acids. Germline loops: CDR1 MNHEY, CDR2 SVGAGI. The V end lost 11 bases, the J end lost 6 bases, and 16 bases lay between the germline ends. The CDR3 DNA reads TGTGCCGTCGGGAGGGGTAGGGATGAAAAACTGTTTTTT. It codes for CAVGRGRDEKLFF.

The CDR3 loop reads CSATQGFEQYF. As DNA, the CDR3 is TGCAGTGCTACACAGGGATTCGAGCAGTACTTC. The chain employs TRBV20-1 and TRBJ2-7, with D tentatively TRBD1 (6 bases). The germline gives CDR1 DFQATT, CDR2 SNEGSKA (reference sequence). V was clipped by 4 bases and J by 6 bases, with 10 bases between them. CDR3 length: 11 amino acids.

This chain uses TRBV20-1 with TRBJ1-1; TRBD1 might be the D (5 bases). Germline V gene sequence: CDR1 DFQATT, CDR2 SNEGSKA (reference sequence). This CDR3 spans 14 amino acids. Trimming shortened V by 3 bases and J by 5 bases, and 16 bases separated the two germline ends. CDR3 sequence: CSASWGGARTEAFF. The CDR3 bases are TGCAGTGCTAGTTGGGGCGGGGCCCGGACTGAAGCTTTCTTT.

The rearrangement joins TRBV11-2 to TRBJ1-4; maybe TRBD1 (6 bases). The V gene lost 2 bases and the J gene lost 4 bases, with 14 bases spanning the gap. The CDR3 contains 16 residues. CDR1 is SGHAT, CDR2 FQNNGV, per germline. CDR3 DNA sequence: TGTGCCAGCAGCTTAATAATCGGGACAAGTAATGAAAAACTGTTTTTT. Translation: CASSLIIGTSNEKLFF.

V usage is TRBV3-1 (or the pseudogene TRBV3-2) and J usage is TRBJ1-4; the match to TRBD1 covers 7 bases. The CDR3 is 17 amino acids. Germline trimming cut 0 bases from V and 8 bases from J; bases unmatched to any gene: 12. Germline loops: CDR1 LGHDT, CDR2 YNNKEL (reference sequence). CDR3 in DNA: TGTGCCAGCAGCCAAGATCTGGAACAGGGGAGGCAAGAAAAACTGTTTTTT. Translating gives CASSQDLEQGRQEKLFF.

This clone was seen only once. V is TRBV6-5 and J is TRBJ1-1; D unresolved. V was trimmed by 6 bases and J by 0 bases, leaving 8 bases between them. The CDR3 spans 13 residues. Germline V gives CDR1 MNHEY, CDR2 SVGAGI. CDR3 sequence reads: CASRLRMNTEAFF. The CDR3 region has the DNA TGTGCCAGCAGGTTGCGGATGAACACTGAAGCTTTCTTT.

As regards this clone: A junction boundary mismatches the germline segment, possibly from a read error. The genes are TRBV5-4 and TRBJ1-2, with TRBD1 matching 12 bases. The CDR3 runs 16 residues. Germline V gene sequence: CDR1 SGHNT, CDR2 YYREEE (reference sequence). This CDR3 reads CARSLGGWDRGHGYTF. The DNA of the CDR3 is TGTGCCCGCAGCTTGGGGGGTTGGGACAGGGGGCATGGCTACACCTTC.

The J gene is TRBJ1-1, the V gene TRBV12-3 or TRBV12-4; 9 nucleotides line up with TRBD1. Trimming at V came to 4 bases and at J to 10 bases, leaving 7 bases not matched to a gene. The CDR3 totals 13 residues. The DNA of the CDR3 is TGTGCCAGCAGTTGGGACAGGGCATCTCCAGCTTTCTTT. Translating it yields CASSWDRASPAFF.

The genes are TRBV5-1 and TRBJ2-1; TRBD2 agrees at 7 bases. There are 17 residues in the CDR3. The germline gives CDR1 SGHRS, CDR2 YFSETQ. V gave up 2 bases and J gave up 0 bases; unmatched junction bases: 8. CDR3 in amino acids: CASSFNSGPSSYNEQFF. The CDR3 region has the DNA TGCGCCAGCAGCTTCAATAGCGGGCCGAGCTCCTACAATGAGCAGTTCTTC.

The chain links TRBV18 to TRBJ1-4; 7 nucleotides line up with TRBD1. Germline V CDR1 and CDR2: KGHSH, LQKENI. The CDR3 length is 14 residues. After removal of 6 bases from V and 6 bases from J, the junction contained 7 bases not matched to a gene. CDR3 residues: CASSLNRGDEKLFF. CDR3 sequence (DNA): TGTGCCAGCTCCTTGAACAGGGGAGATGAAAAACTGTTTTTT.

This clone was found once. The J gene is TRBJ1-5, the V gene TRBV2, with D unresolved. This CDR3 contains 14 residues. Germline CDR1 reads SNHLY; CDR2 reads FYNNEI. Trimming removed 5 bases from V and 1 base from J, with 9 bases in between. The CDR3, as DNA: TGTGCCAGCAGTCTGGGCACGAGCAATCAGCCCCAGCATTTT. Residues: CASSLGTSNQPQHF.

The chain is built from TRBV27 and TRBJ1-1, with a tentative D call TRBD1 (6 bases). Trimming left V 8 bases short and J 1 base short, with 14 bases between. This CDR3 spans 14 amino acids. Germline-derived CDR1 and CDR2 are MNHEY and SMNVEV (reference sequence). The CDR3 spells CASGAGARNTEAFF. In DNA, the CDR3 is TGTGCCAGCGGGGCGGGGGCTCGGAACACTGAAGCTTTCTTT.

This chain connects TRBV30 to TRBJ1-6; TRBD1 agrees at 7 bases. The germline CDR1 and CDR2 sequences are GTSNPN and SVGIG (reference sequence). The V segment lost 2 bases and the J segment 5 bases; nucleotides outside the gene matches: 6. CDR3 length equals 15 residues. CDR3 in amino acids: CAWSLLDRDNSPLHF. The CDR3, as DNA: TGTGCCTGGAGTCTCTTAGACAGGGATAATTCACCCCTCCACTTT.